The rows below give T cell receptor beta chains drawn from one sample of a study of control samples from healthy donors and cancer patients. Sequencing was performed with immunoSEQ multiplex PCR; in TCRdb, only in-frame clones are kept and a portion is missing. The sample has 78,000 or so clones, about 88% seen once. The sequenced material came from blood. Receptor source: a woman in her fifties or sixties in good health. The CDR3 runs from the conserved cysteine through the conserved F or W. D genes are given only for firm matches. Clone size, where shown, is once, few, many, or a class for clones that have expanded.

v_call	d_call	clone_size	j_call	cdr3_nt	cdr3_aa
TRBV7-2	-	-	TRBJ2-3	TGTGCCAGCAGCGCCTACACAGATACGCAGTATTTT	CASSAYTDTQYF
TRBV5-1	-	once	TRBJ2-7	TGCGCCAGCAGCTCCCCGCGACAGCTAGTCTACGAGCAGTACTTC	CASSSPRQLVYEQYF
TRBV5-6	TRBD1	-	TRBJ2-6	TGTGCCAGCAGCTTCCCTCTTGGACAGGGGCGCTCTGGGGCCAACGTCCTGACTTTC	CASSFPLGQGRSGANVLTF
TRBV5-1	TRBD2	-	TRBJ2-1	TGCGCCAGCAGCCTGGCGGGGGGAAATGAGCAGTTCTTC	CASSLAGGNEQFF
TRBV5-4	TRBD1	-	TRBJ2-3	TGTGCCAGCAGCTTGGCAGGACAGGGGGTAGATACGCAGTATTTT	CASSLAGQGVDTQYF
TRBV2	TRBD1	-	TRBJ1-1	TGTGCCAGCAGTGGGACAGGGGGCACTGAAGCTTTCTTT	CASSGTGGTEAFF
TRBV2	-	-	TRBJ1-4	TGTGCCAGCAGTGACTTAGGACAATCTAATGAAAAACTGTTTTTT	CASSDLGQSNEKLFF
TRBV7-9	-	-	TRBJ1-2	TGTGCCAGCAGCTCTGACAGCTATGGCTACACCTTC	CASSSDSYGYTF
TRBV3-1/TRBV3-2	TRBD1	-	TRBJ1-2	TGTGCCAGCAGCCATGCAGGGGGTGATGGCTACACCTTC	CASSHAGGDGYTF
TRBV11-2	TRBD2	few	TRBJ2-1	TGTGCCAGCAGCCCCCGGACTAGCGGGGGGGCTATTAATGAGCAGTTCTTC	CASSPRTSGGAINEQFF
TRBV11-3	-	-	TRBJ1-1	TGTGCCAGCAGCCCTTCGGTTACGAACACTGAAGCTTTCTTT	CASSPSVTNTEAFF
TRBV6-5	-	-	TRBJ1-6	TGTGCCAGCAGTCGCAGTAATAATTCACCCCTCCACTTT	CASSRSNNSPLHF
TRBV6-5	TRBD1	-	TRBJ1-1	TGTGCCAGCCGGGACAGGGCTGGGATCACTGAAGCTTTCTTT	CASRDRAGITEAFF
TRBV3-1/TRBV3-2	-	-	TRBJ1-4	TGTGCCAGCAGCCAAGCCGGGGAGAAACTGTTTTTT	CASSQAGEKLFF
TRBV6-1	-	-	TRBJ1-2	TGTGCCAGCAGTGAAGGGACAGCTCCAAACTATGGCTACACCTTC	CASSEGTAPNYGYTF
TRBV2	TRBD1	-	TRBJ1-2	TGTGCCAGCCCGGGACAGGGAAACTACGATCGAGCCTATGGCTACACCTTC	CASPGQGNYDRAYGYTF
TRBV29-1	-	-	TRBJ1-1	TGCAGCGTTGAAGGTATTTGGGAAGCTTTCTTT	CSVEGIWEAFF
TRBV27	TRBD2	-	TRBJ2-7	TGTGCCAGCAGTTTTCGTGTCGGGGGGACCTACGAGCAGTACTTC	CASSFRVGGTYEQYF
TRBV12-5	-	-	TRBJ2-1	TGTGCTAGTGGTTTGGAAACAGGGCAGGGGATCAATGAGCAGTTCTTC	CASGLETGQGINEQFF
TRBV9	-	-	TRBJ2-2	TGTGCCAGCAGCGGGACATTGAACACCGGGGAGCTGTTTTTT	CASSGTLNTGELFF
TRBV6-6	-	-	TRBJ1-2	TGTGCCAGCAGCTTGGGGGAGGGAGGCTACACCTTC	CASSLGEGGYTF
TRBV11-2	-	medium-sized	TRBJ1-2	TGTGCCAGCAGCTTAGGGGAGGGGTTTAGGAGTGGCTACACCTTC	CASSLGEGFRSGYTF
TRBV2	TRBD1	-	TRBJ1-2	TGTGCCAGCAGCCAAGACAGGGTCTATGGCTACACCTTC	CASSQDRVYGYTF
TRBV5-1	TRBD1	-	TRBJ2-3	TGCGCCAGCAGCTTGCAGGGGGCTAGCACAGATACGCAGTATTTT	CASSLQGASTDTQYF
TRBV19	TRBD1	few	TRBJ1-2	TGTGCCAGTAGTATCAGGGGGCGGTATGATGGCTACACCTTC	CASSIRGRYDGYTF
TRBV2	-	few	TRBJ1-3	TGTGCCAGCAGTGTTCTAGACAGGATGTACTCTGGAAACACCATATATTTT	CASSVLDRMYSGNTIYF
TRBV29-1	-	once	TRBJ2-7	TGCAGCGTTGATCCCGACGGGAGCTCCTACGAGCAGTACTTC	CSVDPDGSSYEQYF
TRBV2	TRBD2	-	TRBJ2-2	TGTGCCAGCAGAGGACTAGCGGGGGGTCCCGGGGAGCTGTTTTTT	CASRGLAGGPGELFF
TRBV30	-	-	TRBJ2-4	TGTGCCTGGAGTGGAGTTTCAAACATTCAGTACTTC	CAWSGVSNIQYF
TRBV9	TRBD1	-	TRBJ2-1	TGTGCCAGCAGCGTAGGGACAGGGGAAACCAATGAGCAGTTCTTC	CASSVGTGETNEQFF
TRBV18	-	few	TRBJ2-7	TGTGCCAGCTCACTCCCCGGACGGTCCTACGAGCAGTACTTC	CASSLPGRSYEQYF
TRBV6-1	TRBD2	-	TRBJ2-5	TGTGCCAGCAGTGCCTGGACTAGCGGGGGCCAAGAGACCCAGTACTTC	CASSAWTSGGQETQYF
TRBV7-2	-	-	TRBJ1-3	TGTGCCAGCAGCCCACCGGCTGGAAACACCATATATTTT	CASSPPAGNTIYF
TRBV29-1	-	-	TRBJ1-2	TGCAGCGTTGGGACGGACTATAACTATGGCTACACCTTC	CSVGTDYNYGYTF
TRBV9	TRBD2	-	TRBJ2-3	TGTGCCAGCAGCAGTCCGGGACTAGGAAGCACAGATACGCAGTATTTT	CASSSPGLGSTDTQYF
TRBV5-4	-	-	TRBJ2-7	TGTGCCAGCAGCTTTGGGCTAGAGCAGTACTTC	CASSFGLEQYF
TRBV6-1	TRBD2	-	TRBJ2-1	TGTGCCAGCAGTGAAGTGGCGGGGGGGCCTGATGAGCAGTTCTTC	CASSEVAGGPDEQFF
TRBV18	TRBD2	-	TRBJ2-3	TGTGCCAGCTCAATCCTAGCGGGAGATACGCAGTATTTT	CASSILAGDTQYF
TRBV11-2	-	once	TRBJ2-7	TGTGCCAGCAGCTTAGACATTCCGGGGGCCCCGTACTTC	CASSLDIPGAPYF
TRBV30	-	few	TRBJ2-6	TGTGCCTGGAGTTCTGGGGCCAACGTCCTGACTTTC	CAWSSGANVLTF
TRBV5-1	-	once	TRBJ2-3	TGCGCCAGCAGCCAAATACGGGGGGATACGCAGTATTTT	CASSQIRGDTQYF
TRBV6-5	TRBD1	-	TRBJ2-2	TGTGCCAGCAGTCCCCGGACAGGCGCCCGGTGGGAGCTGTTTTTT	CASSPRTGARWELFF
TRBV15	-	-	TRBJ2-7	TGTGCCACCCGGGGACCGACCGCTCTCGGCTACGAGCAGTACTTC	CATRGPTALGYEQYF
TRBV15	-	-	TRBJ2-1	TGTGCCACCAGCAGAGCCAGAAATGAGCAGTTCTTC	CATSRARNEQFF
TRBV2	TRBD2	-	TRBJ2-2	TGTGCCAGCAGTGAAGTTAGCGGGGGGGGCGGGGAGCTGTTTTTT	CASSEVSGGGGELFF
TRBV20-1	-	-	TRBJ1-2	TGCAGTGCCAGGGTTCCTCCCTACACCTTC	CSARVPPYTF
TRBV5-4	-	-	TRBJ1-1	TGTGCCAGCAGCCTCGGGGGTCGATTTTGGGCCACTGAAGCTTTCTTT	CASSLGGRFWATEAFF
TRBV6-5	-	-	TRBJ2-1	TGTGCCAGCCGCTCGGCAGGGGACAATGAGCAGTTCTTC	CASRSAGDNEQFF
TRBV29-1	-	-	TRBJ1-2	TGCAGCGTTGAAGGCAGTAGAAATGGCTACACCTTC	CSVEGSRNGYTF
TRBV24-1	TRBD1	-	TRBJ2-2	TGTGCCACCAGTGTTACCGGGACAGGGCACTCCGGGGAGCTGTTTTTT	CATSVTGTGHSGELFF
TRBV11-2	TRBD1	-	TRBJ1-2	TGTGCCAGCAGTCGATCGACAGGGATGGATGGCTACACCTTC	CASSRSTGMDGYTF
TRBV4-1	TRBD1	once	TRBJ1-4	TGCGCCAGCAGCCAACCAAGACCGGACAGGGTTAGAGAAAAACTGTTTTTT	CASSQPRPDRVREKLFF
TRBV2	-	-	TRBJ1-2	TGTGCCAGCAGTGAAGAGGGGTGGCGGCCCGTGGGAGGCTACACCTTC	CASSEEGWRPVGGYTF
TRBV3-1/TRBV3-2	TRBD1	-	TRBJ1-1	TGTGCCAGCAGCCATCGAACTACAGGGGGGAACACTGAAGCTTTCTTT	CASSHRTTGGNTEAFF